This TCR beta chain was identified during a study of blood T cell repertoires in COVID-19. Background on the study: The study drew acute and convalescent COVID-19 samples from the United States, Italy and Spain. T cells, B-cell-depleted T cells, or PBMCs supplied cDNA or gDNA.

This table comes from immunoSEQ multiplex PCR, and its TCRdb copy is limited to in-frame clones, with some not included. The sample comprises 150,000 to 180,000 clones, about 90% of which are singletons, and roughly 0.54% rests with the top ten. This CDR3 has 17 residues. Germline V CDR1 and CDR2: SGDLS, YYNGEE. V lost 4 bases and J lost 1; bases outside the gene matches: 13. Sequencing used peripheral blood. This TCR came from a man between 50 and 59 years old with acute or convalescent COVID-19. The V call is TRBV9, the J call TRBJ1-1; 7 bases agree with TRBD1. The CDR3 loop is CASSPHSTGTANTEAFF. CDR3 bases: TGTGCCAGCAGCCCCCACTCAACCGGGACAGCGAACACTGAAGCTTTCTTT.